Below are 27 T cell receptor beta chains sequenced from a single sample in a study of regulatory T cells in long-lasting Graves disease. The time point was: newly diagnosed GD, antithyroid drugs for less than 3 months. With RNA extracted from PBMCs as input, the TCR library was made. Building the TCR beta libraries relied on iRepertoire HTBI primers, and CDR3 regions underwent Arm-PCR. TCRdb re-called the multiplex PCR reads with MiXCR, one entry per CDR3 protein. The sample comprises 600,000 to 650,000 distinct CDR3 sequences, around 15% of which are singletons, and 15% to 20% rests with the top ten. In addition, the sample was reused for a study of T cells in Graves' hyperthyroidism and ophthalmopathy.

The sample in question was peripheral blood mononuclear cells (PBMCs), obtained at new diagnosis, from a patient treated with antithyroid drugs. The receptor source for this set is a woman aged 25 to 39 with Graves disease.

This clonotype has a count of ten or more. J is TRBJ1-1 and V is TRBV19; a possible D gene is TRBD1 (5 bases). The germline V and J ends were trimmed by 3 bases and 3 bases, with 8 bases remaining between them. The CDR3 extends over 13 amino acids. Germline V gene sequence: CDR1 LNHDA, CDR2 SQIVND (reference sequence). The CDR3 region has the DNA TGTGCCAGTAGTATCCGCAGGGACACTGAAGCTTTCTTT. This translates into CASSIRRDTEAFF.

This clonotype was seen only a few times. The chain couples TRBV6-1 to TRBJ1-3, with 8 bases that match TRBD1. With V trimmed by 6 bases and J by 2 bases, 9 bases remained unmatched. Germline V gives CDR1 MNHNS, CDR2 SASEGT. This CDR3 has 16 amino acids. The CDR3 region has the DNA TGTGCCAGCAGCCGCACGACAGGGGCGGCTGGAAACACCATATATTTT. This translates into CASSRTTGAAGNTIYF.

This clonotype was recorded a few times. CDR3 coding DNA: TGTGCCAGCAGCCAATTAGCGGGCTTGGGCGCAGATACGCAGTATTTT. It codes for CASSQLAGLGADTQYF. The chain recombines TRBV4-2 with TRBJ2-3; TRBD2 matches at 7 bases. CDR1 is LGHNA and CDR2 is YNFKEQ in the germline V gene. V lost 2 bases to trimming and J lost 4 bases; unmatched junction nucleotides: 9. This CDR3 is 16 amino acids long.

This clonotype came up a few times. The CDR3 sequence is CASSLNIGVPNEQFF. The CDR3 bases are TGTGCCAGCAGCTTAAACATTGGGGTACCTAATGAGCAGTTCTTC. The chain has TRBV7-2 and TRBJ2-1; D call uncertain. This CDR3 region has 15 residues. Germline CDR1 SGHTA, CDR2 FQGNSA. V lost 2 bases, J lost 7 bases, and 15 bases lay in between.

This clonotype appeared many times. The rearrangement uses TRBV20-1 and TRBJ1-2; tentatively, D is TRBD1 (6 bases). V was pared by 6 bases and J by 2 bases, with 16 bases between. The CDR3 has 14 residues. Germline CDR1 DFQATT, CDR2 SNEGSKA (reference sequence). As DNA, the CDR3 is TGCAGTGCAGCACAGGGAGTGGGGAACTATGGCTACACCTTC. This codes for CSAAQGVGNYGYTF.

This clonotype was seen only a few times. The gene calls are TRBV19 and TRBJ1-2; perhaps TRBD1 as D (5 bases). The V end was cut by 6 bases, the J end by 4 bases, with 18 bases between. Germline V gives CDR1 LNHDA, CDR2 SQIVND (reference sequence). This CDR3 is 15 amino acids long. Here the CDR3 reads CASSRSRDVSYGYTF. The CDR3 nucleotides read TGTGCCAGTAGCCGAAGCCGGGACGTTTCCTATGGCTACACCTTC.

The sample holds many counts of this clonotype. The chain is built from TRBV28 and TRBJ2-7, with no clear D. The CDR3 is made up of 12 amino acids. Germline V gene data show CDR1 as MDHEN and CDR2 as SYDVKM. V was cut by 5 bases and J by 3 bases, with 8 bases left in between. In DNA, the CDR3 is TGTGCCAGCAGTCTTGACAACTACGAGCAGTACTTC. Translated: CASSLDNYEQYF.

V is TRBV29-1 and J is TRBJ2-1, with 9 bases fitting TRBD2. Germline V gene lookup returns CDR1 SQVTM and CDR2 ANQGSEA. This CDR3 region has 13 residues. V was pared by 5 bases and J by 9 bases, with 8 bases of the junction left unmatched. Here the CDR3 DNA reads TGCAGCGTTCAGTTAGCGGGAGAAAGTGAGCAGTTCTTC. Its translation is CSVQLAGESEQFF.

This clonotype was recorded many times. The CDR3 region is CASQGVPYNSPLHF. The CDR3 region has the DNA TGTGCCAGCCAGGGGGTGCCCTATAATTCACCCCTCCACTTT. V and J are TRBV6-1 and TRBJ1-6; TRBD1 matches at 7 bases. V lost 8 bases to trimming and J lost 2 bases; unmatched junction nucleotides: 3. The CDR3 length is 14 residues. The germline gives CDR1 MNHNS, CDR2 SASEGT.

This clonotype occurred many times. The chain carries TRBV28 and TRBJ1-5; tentatively, D is TRBD1 (6 bases). The CDR3 contains 18 residues. The V end was cut by 2 bases, the J end by 1 base, with 18 bases between. CDR1 MDHEN and CDR2 SYDVKM come from the germline V gene. The DNA for the CDR3 is TGTGCCAGCAGTTTAGCGGTCCGGACAGATCGAAGCAATCAGCCCCAGCATTTT. Amino acids: CASSLAVRTDRSNQPQHF.

This clonotype was counted at least ten times. The chain has TRBV12-3 or TRBV12-4 and TRBJ2-2; tentatively, D is TRBD2 (5 bases). Trimming cost V 7 bases and J 3 bases, with 21 bases left between them. This CDR3 has 17 residues. CDR3: CASISALGRGYTGELFF. The CDR3 DNA is TGTGCCAGCATTTCCGCCTTGGGCCGGGGTTACACCGGGGAGCTGTTTTTT.

The sample holds many counts of this clonotype. V is TRBV2 and J is TRBJ2-3; D call uncertain. The V gene lost 2 bases and the J gene lost 5 bases, with 11 bases spanning the gap. This CDR3 contains 14 residues. Per the germline V gene, CDR1 is SNHLY and CDR2 is FYNNEI. CDR3 residues: CASSESDLLDTQYF. CDR3 in DNA: TGTGCCAGCAGTGAATCCGACCTCTTAGATACGCAGTATTTT.

The chain employs TRBV28 and TRBJ1-1; TRBD1 might be the D (5 bases). The germline gives CDR1 MDHEN, CDR2 SYDVKM. Trimming removed 6 bases from V and 1 base from J, with 9 bases in between. The CDR3 has 13 amino acids. Written as DNA, the CDR3 is TGTGCCAGCAGGATAGGACAGAACACTGAAGCTTTCTTT. Protein product: CASRIGQNTEAFF. Together with reference TRBV28 and TRBJ1-1, the CDR3 gives the full variable domain: DVKVTQSSRYLVKRTGEKVFLECVQDMDHENMFWYRQDPGLGLRLIYFSYDVKMKEKGDIPEGYSVSREKKERFSLILESASTNQTSMYLCASRIGQNTEAFFGQGTRLTVV.

This clonotype showed up many times. The gene calls are TRBV15 and TRBJ2-5; tentatively, D is TRBD2 (6 bases). Germline V gene sequence: CDR1 LNHNV, CDR2 YYDKDF (reference sequence). V shed 1 base and J shed 5 bases, with 14 bases lying between them. This CDR3 spans 15 amino acids. The CDR3 here is CATSRGPGRGETQYF. CDR3 DNA sequence: TGTGCCACCAGCAGAGGTCCCGGGAGAGGGGAGACCCAGTACTTC.

The chain couples TRBV6-1 to TRBJ2-1; TRBD2 agrees at 12 bases. The CDR3 loop spans 16 amino acids. In germline, CDR1 is MNHNS, CDR2 SASEGT. V trimming: 6 bases; J trimming: 7 bases; junction bases outside the gene matches: 10. The CDR3 DNA is TGTGCCAGCAGGCCCTTCGGGACTAGCGGGCGGAATGAGCAGTTCTTC. Its protein product is CASRPFGTSGRNEQFF.

This clonotype was recorded a few times. This chain joins TRBV6-1 and TRBJ1-6, with unresolved D. The CDR3 loop spans 12 amino acids. V was clipped by 6 bases and J by 13 bases, with 13 bases between them. Germline-derived CDR1 and CDR2 are MNHNS and SASEGT. The CDR3 coding sequence is TGTGCCAGCAGGCCCCCTACCGGCCCCCTCCACTTT. Translating gives CASRPPTGPLHF.

The J gene is TRBJ1-6, the V gene TRBV19, with TRBD1 matching 8 bases. V shed 5 bases, J shed 7 bases, and the junction held 10 bases outside the gene matches. The CDR3 has 16 residues. Germline CDR1 reads LNHDA; CDR2 reads SQIVND (reference sequence). CDR3 sequence reads: CASSARQGIVNSPLHF. The CDR3 coding sequence is TGTGCCAGTAGTGCGAGACAGGGGATCGTCAATTCACCCCTCCACTTT.

The V gene is TRBV10-3, the J gene TRBJ1-1, with D possibly being TRBD1 (5 bases). The CDR3 has 14 residues. Germline lookup yields CDR1 ENHRY and CDR2 SYGVKD. V lost 4 bases and J 1 base, leaving 10 bases between the germline ends. Written as DNA, the CDR3 is TGTGCCATCAGTGGAGGGGTGGCGAACACTGAAGCTTTCTTT. This codes for CAISGGVANTEAFF.

This clonotype was picked up many times. The rearrangement joins TRBV19 to TRBJ2-7; D gene ambiguous. V dropped 0 bases and J dropped 3 bases, with 6 bases sitting between them. This CDR3 region has 13 residues. Germline CDR1 is LNHDA and CDR2 is SQIVND (reference sequence). The CDR3 nucleotides read TGTGCCAGTAGTATAGAGTACCGCTACGAGCAGTACTTC. Its translation is CASSIEYRYEQYF.

There are many counts of this clonotype. V usage is TRBV6-1 and J usage is TRBJ1-6; no firm D call. The germline V and J ends were trimmed by 4 bases and 16 bases, with 23 bases remaining between them. The CDR3 contains 15 residues. Germline CDR1 reads MNHNS; CDR2 reads SASEGT. In DNA, the CDR3 is TGTGCCAGCAGTGCCCTAGGGCGCAGCGAAAGCCAACTCCACTTT. The encoded protein is CASSALGRSESQLHF.

This clonotype has more than one count but fewer than ten. The chain uses TRBV28 and TRBJ1-1, with 8 nucleotides matching TRBD1. The V gene's germline CDR1 is MDHEN and CDR2 SYDVKM. V lost 6 bases, J lost 1 base, and 7 bases stayed unmatched. This CDR3 is built from 15 residues. In nucleotides, the CDR3 is TGTGCCAGCAGAGCGACAGGGGCCTCGAACACTGAAGCTTTCTTT. It encodes CASRATGASNTEAFF. Drawing the rest from reference TRBV28 and TRBJ1-1, the complete variable domain is DVKVTQSSRYLVKRTGEKVFLECVQDMDHENMFWYRQDPGLGLRLIYFSYDVKMKEKGDIPEGYSVSREKKERFSLILESASTNQTSMYLCASRATGASNTEAFFGQGTRLTVV.

In its sample, this clonotype was seen a few times. V gene TRBV6-1 combines with J gene TRBJ1-5; TRBD1 is a possible D gene (6 bases). CDR3 size: 16 residues. The germline V gene has CDR1 MNHNS and CDR2 SASEGT. V shed 6 bases and J shed 1 base, with 16 bases lying between them. This chain's CDR3 is CASRGGGWGSNQPQHF. The CDR3 bases are TGTGCCAGCAGGGGAGGGGGGTGGGGAAGCAATCAGCCCCAGCATTTT.

This clonotype has more than one count but fewer than ten. The genes are TRBV7-3 and TRBJ2-7, with 10 bases fitting TRBD2. The CDR3 sequence is 15 residues long. Germline V gene data show CDR1 as SGHTA and CDR2 as FQGTGA. V was clipped by 3 bases and J by 4 bases; unmatched bases: 6. The CDR3 protein is CASSLIAGGLYEQYF. The DNA for the CDR3 is TGTGCCAGCAGCTTGATAGCGGGAGGTTTATACGAGCAGTACTTC.

In its sample, this clonotype was seen a few times. This chain uses TRBV5-1 with TRBJ2-2, with D possibly called TRBD1 or TRBD2 (5 bases each). Germline V gives CDR1 SGHRS, CDR2 YFSETQ. Between the trimmed V and J ends, which lost 0 bases and 3 bases, there was a span of 12 bases. The CDR3 runs 16 residues. CDR3 region: CASSLAAGTYTGELFF. CDR3 nucleotides: TGCGCCAGCAGCTTGGCCGCCGGGACCTACACCGGGGAGCTGTTTTTT.

The table lists this clonotype with many counts. V and J are TRBV6-1 and TRBJ2-7, with D unresolved. Trimming removed 7 bases at V and 3 bases at J, with 7 bases between. Looked up from germline, CDR1 is MNHNS and CDR2 is SASEGT. The CDR3 sequence is 11 residues long. The CDR3 protein is CASTTFYEQYF. CDR3 nucleotides: TGTGCCAGCACTACGTTCTACGAGCAGTACTTC.

This clonotype occurred many times. The V call is TRBV6-1, the J call TRBJ2-1; 8 bases are shared with TRBD2. CDR1 is MNHNS, CDR2 SASEGT, per germline. CDR3 length: 15 residues. The J segment lost 7 bases and the V segment lost 4 bases, leaving 9 bases of the junction unmatched. CDR3 in DNA: TGTGCCAGCAGTGTTAGCGGGACGGTCGGAAATGAGCAGTTCTTC. Translating gives CASSVSGTVGNEQFF.

The chain carries TRBV3-1 and TRBJ2-7, with TRBD2 as a possible D gene (5 bases). The CDR3 is 13 amino acids. The V and J ends lost 8 bases and 5 bases respectively, with 16 bases between them. The germline CDR1 and CDR2 sequences are LGHDT and YNNKEL (reference sequence). The CDR3 bases are TGTGCCAGCGGGTCTAGCCCTTTTAACGAGCAGTACTTC. It translates to CASGSSPFNEQYF.